The next 5 T cell receptor beta chains were all read from a single sample in a study of spatial heterogeneity in lung cancer. Each CDR3 protein is one row after TCRdb ran MiXCR on the 5' RACE reads. The sample holds some 120,000 distinct CDR3 sequences, 9.5% to 15% seen once. Time point reported: blood at routine non-recurrence follow-up after resection. Tumor, nontumor lung or frozen PBMC supplied whole RNA, sequenced without sorting. The sequences come from PBMCs, collected at follow-up. The receptors derive from a male donor with early-stage non-small cell lung cancer.

This clonotype appeared a few times. This chain joins TRBV29-1 and TRBJ2-1; a possible D gene is TRBD1 (6 bases). With 0 bases removed from V and 5 bases from J, the gap between germline ends came to 8 bases. The CDR3 consists of 13 residues. Germline values: CDR1 SQVTM, CDR2 ANQGSEA. This chain's CDR3 is CSVEDRTDNEQFF. Written as DNA, the CDR3 is TGCAGCGTTGAAGATCGGACAGACAATGAGCAGTTCTTC.

The sample holds many counts of this clonotype. This sequence joins TRBV5-6 and TRBJ1-2, with D unclear. The V end lost 5 bases, the J end lost 2 bases, and 10 bases lay between the germline ends. The germline V gene encodes CDR1 SGHDT and CDR2 YYEEEE. CDR3 length equals 13 residues. CDR3 coding DNA: TGTGCCAGCAGGACCCGGGCAAACTATGGCTACACCTTC. This sequence encodes CASRTRANYGYTF.

Only a few counts were recorded for this clonotype. The chain uses TRBV20-1 and TRBJ1-6, with D uncertain. The CDR3 spans 12 residues. Trimming stripped 0 bases from V and 7 bases from J, with 4 bases between. CDR1 is DFQATT, CDR2 SNEGSKA, per germline (reference sequence). The CDR3 region is CSARDPNSPLHF. DNA for the CDR3: TGCAGTGCTAGAGATCCGAATTCACCCCTCCACTTT.

This clonotype was counted only a few times. The chain couples TRBV7-2 to TRBJ2-7; 7 bases agree with TRBD1. The V segment lost 0 bases and the J segment 13 bases; nucleotides outside the gene matches: 6. CDR3 length: 12 residues. The germline CDR1 and CDR2 sequences are SGHTA and FQGNSA. The CDR3 DNA is TGTGCCAGCAGCTTAGCTCCGGGACAGACATACTTC. Translating gives CASSLAPGQTYF.

The chain couples TRBV2 to TRBJ1-5; the D gene is possibly TRBD1 (6 bases). This CDR3 comprises 15 residues. Germline CDR1 SNHLY, CDR2 FYNNEI. V lost 7 bases and J 0 bases, leaving 13 bases between the germline ends. CDR3 amino acids: CASTTTGISNQPQHF. CDR3 in DNA: TGTGCCAGCACCACTACAGGGATTAGCAATCAGCCCCAGCATTTT.